This TCR beta chain came from a study of somatic mutations in cytotoxic T cells in rheumatoid arthritis. The method was immunoSEQ multiplex PCR; TCRdb's version includes in-frame clones alone and lacks a portion of them. The sample has some 4,200 clones; roughly 83% are singletons. Germline-derived CDR1 and CDR2 are WNHNN and SYGVQD (reference sequence). With 0 bases removed from V and 4 bases from J, the gap between germline ends came to 15 bases. This CDR3 has 16 residues. This chain connects TRBV10-1 to TRBJ1-1; D gene ambiguous. This receptor was identified in an adult with rheumatoid arthritis. Material: CD8+ T cells sorted from blood. In DNA form, the CDR3 reads TGCGCCAGCAGTGAGTCGACGGGCAGTCCCGTCACTGAAGCTTTCTTT. This sequence encodes CASSESTGSPVTEAFF.